Detailed here is one T cell receptor beta chain. Its target is not known. This specimen belongs to a study of T cell clonotyping in hematopoietic cell transplantation. Study-level findings and limits: Cells were unsorted, so CD4 and CD8 contributions were not separated.

Germline V gives CDR1 SEHNR, CDR2 FQNEAQ (reference sequence). Trimming pared 5 bases from V and 3 bases from J, leaving 13 bases between. The CDR3 has 14 amino acids. This table comes from immunoSEQ multiplex PCR, and its TCRdb copy is limited to in-frame clones, with some not included. Seen here are about 3,500 clones, approximately 70% observed once, and the top ten hold approximately 6.2%. The receptor was derived from a male patient aged 35 to 55 who had an allogeneic stem cell transplant from an unrelated donor, so the T cells may come from the graft donor. Some clones in this sample may be carry-over from other donors' samples. The chain recombines TRBV7-9 with TRBJ2-5, with D tentatively TRBD2 (6 bases). Material: peripheral blood mononuclear cells, obtained 30 days after allogeneic stem cell transplant. In DNA, the CDR3 is TGTGCCAGCAGCCTAAGACTAGTCGAAGAGACCCAGTACTTC. Amino acid sequence: CASSLRLVEETQYF.